This T cell receptor beta chain was documented in a study of cytomegalovirus exposure and HLA in healthy donors. CDR3 length: 18 residues. Losses at the gene ends were 6 bases for V and 2 bases for J; bases not matched to a gene: 13. CDR1 and CDR2 from the germline V gene are SQVTM and ANQGSEA. Notes on this clone: As yet, its antigen is unknown.

PCR amplification relied on 60 Vbeta primers (plus 13 Jbeta primers). The table came from immunoSEQ multiplex PCR; TCRdb's copy has only in-frame clones and leaves some out. This table has over 85,000 clones, around three quarters appearing once. General study findings and limits: Later examination showed HLA-associated TCR beta chains had greater clonal expansion than equally common others. Later analysis identified a missense DCLRE1C variant that was linked to TCR beta V- and J-gene trimming. A cluster of highly shared sequence variants was likely a sequencing artifact. For most TCR beta V segments, an earlier analysis put the productive rate at about 87% or about 30% of the time.

This receptor was identified in a man aged 35-49 years in good health and CMV-seronegative. The genes are TRBV29-1 and TRBJ2-1; 13 bases line up with TRBD2. Sequenced material: PBMCs. Here the CDR3 DNA reads TGCAGCGTCGTTGGGACTAGCGGGAACAGAAACGCCTACAATGAGCAGTTCTTC. This codes for CSVVGTSGNRNAYNEQFF.